Below, 24 T cell receptor beta chains from the same sample are listed, as sequenced in a study of immune evolution from preneoplasia to lung adenocarcinoma. Data came from immunoSEQ multiplex PCR; TCRdb stores just in-frame clones and leaves some out. The sample includes about 4,900 clones, about nine tenths seen only once; the top ten take about 2.1%. The sequenced sample consisted of FFPE atypical adenomatous hyperplasia tissue from the lung. Subset given: atypical adenomatous hyperplasia (AAH), lung preneoplasia. The receptors shown here come from a person aged 65-85 years with lung adenocarcinoma.

The gene calls are TRBV19 and TRBJ1-1, with D maybe TRBD1 (5 bases). This CDR3 has 16 amino acids. Trimming shortened V by 6 bases and J by 1 base, and 18 bases separated the two germline ends. Germline lookup yields CDR1 LNHDA and CDR2 SQIVND (reference sequence). The CDR3 DNA follows: TGTGCCAGTAGCCCGGGGCAGGGTATGGGGAACACTGAAGCTTTCTTT. This gives the protein CASSPGQGMGNTEAFF.

The V call is TRBV5-6, the J call TRBJ2-7; TRBD2 aligns across 11 bases. J lost 6 bases, V lost 5 bases, and 7 bases had no gene match. The CDR3 has 14 amino acids. The V gene's germline CDR1 is SGHDT and CDR2 YYEEEE. The CDR3 reads CASSWPGLAAEQYF. CDR3 coding DNA: TGTGCCAGCAGTTGGCCGGGACTAGCGGCCGAGCAGTACTTC.

This clone occurred a few times. The chain recombines TRBV11-1 with TRBJ2-5, with unresolved D. CDR1 and CDR2 from the germline V gene are SGHAT and FQDESV (reference sequence). V lost 5 bases, J lost 5 bases, and 12 bases lay in between. This CDR3 comprises 13 residues. CDR3 loop: CASSPPGSETQYF. In DNA, the CDR3 is TGTGCCAGCAGCCCGCCCGGGTCCGAGACCCAGTACTTC.

This chain connects TRBV29-1 to TRBJ1-1, with D perhaps matching TRBD1 (5 bases). Germline assignment: CDR1 SQVTM and CDR2 ANQGSEA. V lost 7 bases, J lost 3 bases, and 18 bases lay in between. The CDR3 has 14 amino acids. The CDR3 DNA reads TGCAGCGGTGGGGCAGGCGGGGGGTACACTGAAGCTTTCTTT. Translated, it gives CSGGAGGGYTEAFF.

The J gene is TRBJ2-3, the V gene TRBV6-1; D perhaps matches TRBD1 (5 bases). Germline values: CDR1 MNHNS, CDR2 SASEGT. Trimming removed 2 bases at V and 2 bases at J, with 11 bases between. The CDR3 has 15 residues. The CDR3 nucleotides are TGTGCCAGCAGTGAACAGGGCGCGCTCACAGATACGCAGTATTTT. Its protein product is CASSEQGALTDTQYF.

The genes are TRBV18 and TRBJ1-2; 8 nucleotides line up with TRBD1. From germline, CDR1 is KGHSH and CDR2 LQKENI. This CDR3 is built from 15 residues. With V trimmed by 3 bases and J by 7 bases, 10 bases remained unmatched. CDR3 loop: CASSPSGQGPAGYTF. The CDR3 DNA follows: TGTGCCAGCTCACCCTCCGGACAGGGACCCGCTGGCTACACCTTC.

This sequence joins TRBV7-9 and TRBJ2-1; D remains ambiguous. The V gene lost 1 base and the J gene lost 9 bases, with 10 bases spanning the gap. Germline lookup yields CDR1 SEHNR and CDR2 FQNEAQ (reference sequence). The CDR3 covers 13 residues. The CDR3 reads CASSLGLVGEQFF. DNA of the CDR3: TGTGCCAGCAGCTTAGGCCTAGTAGGTGAGCAGTTCTTC.

The chain carries TRBV20-1 and TRBJ2-3; D remains unclear. The CDR3 spans 11 residues. The V end lost 3 bases, the J end lost 10 bases, and 11 bases lay between the germline ends. Germline V gene lookup returns CDR1 DFQATT and CDR2 SNEGSKA (reference sequence). In nucleotides, the CDR3 is TGCAGTGCTAGTTCCGCTTCCGCGCAGTATTTT. Translated, it gives CSASSASAQYF.

V is TRBV7-9 and J is TRBJ2-7, with D perhaps matching TRBD2 (5 bases). CDR1 SEHNR and CDR2 FQNEAQ come from the germline V gene (reference sequence). The CDR3 extends over 13 amino acids. V was shortened by 2 bases and J by 5 bases, with 10 bases between the two germline ends. The CDR3 region is CASSLPGVNEQYF. CDR3 DNA: TGTGCCAGCAGCTTACCCGGGGTCAACGAGCAGTACTTC.

The rearrangement joins TRBV6-1 to TRBJ2-7, with D hard to call. The CDR3 is made up of 11 amino acids. Trimming removed 7 bases at V and 2 bases at J, with 6 bases between. From germline, CDR1 is MNHNS and CDR2 SASEGT. Written as DNA, the CDR3 is TGTGCCAGCACGCGAACCTACGAGCAGTACTTC. This codes for CASTRTYEQYF.

There are a few counts of this clone. J is TRBJ2-3 and V is TRBV6-5; D is tentatively TRBD1 or TRBD2 (5 bases each). This CDR3 is 14 amino acids long. The V and J ends lost 4 bases and 6 bases respectively, with 14 bases between them. Germline CDR1 and CDR2: MNHEY and SVGAGI. The CDR3 coding sequence is TGTGCCAGCAGTTCGGGACGTTTAGGGGATACGCAGTATTTT. Protein product: CASSSGRLGDTQYF.

The chain is built from TRBV19 and TRBJ1-3; 7 bases fit TRBD1. Per the germline V gene, CDR1 is LNHDA and CDR2 is SQIVND (reference sequence). The CDR3 covers 13 residues. V lost 8 bases and J lost 3; bases outside the gene matches: 4. CDR3 nucleotides: TGTGCCAGTTCGACAGGGAATGGAAACACCATATATTTT. Translated, it gives CASSTGNGNTIYF.

The chain has TRBV7-9 and TRBJ1-3, with TRBD1 matching over 7 bases. This CDR3 has 12 residues. Germline trimming cut 6 bases from V and 4 bases from J; bases unmatched to any gene: 0. CDR1 is SEHNR, CDR2 FQNEAQ, per germline (reference sequence). The CDR3 nucleotides are TGTGCCAGCAGGGGACAGGGAAACACCATATATTTT. Its translation is CASRGQGNTIYF.

The rearrangement links TRBV6-6 to TRBJ2-1; 12 bases align to TRBD2. The CDR3 length is 14 residues. Germline trimming cut 5 bases from V and 12 bases from J; bases unmatched to any gene: 8. From germline, CDR1 is MNHNY and CDR2 SVGAGI (reference sequence). The CDR3 DNA follows: TGTGCCAGCAGTCCGGCTAGCGGGGGGGAGGGGCAGTTCTTC. It codes for CASSPASGGEGQFF.

As for this clone: Other DNA sequences from this sample encode an identical CDR3 as well. This chain uses TRBV9 with TRBJ1-1; TRBD1 matches at 9 bases. Germline-derived CDR1 and CDR2 are SGDLS and YYNGEE. V trimming: 4 bases; J trimming: 5 bases; junction bases outside the gene matches: 9. The CDR3 runs 15 residues. CDR3 nucleotides: TGTGCCAGCAGCCTCCGGACAGGGGAGAATACTGAAGCTTTCTTT. It is translated as CASSLRTGENTEAFF. The whole variable domain, filled in from reference TRBV9 and TRBJ1-1, reads DSGVTQTPKHLITATGQRVTLRCSPRSGDLSVYWYQQSLDQGLQFLIQYYNGEERAKGNILERFSAQQFPDLHSELNLSSLELGDSALYFCASSLRTGENTEAFFGQGTRLTVV.

The J gene is TRBJ2-3, the V gene TRBV7-9; 7 bases fit TRBD1. Germline V gene data show CDR1 as SEHNR and CDR2 as FQNEAQ (reference sequence). The CDR3 extends over 15 amino acids. V lost 1 base to trimming and J lost 4 bases; unmatched junction nucleotides: 5. CDR3 DNA: TGTGCCAGCAGCTTAGGAGGGCAGGGGGCAGATACGCAGTATTTT. Protein sequence: CASSLGGQGADTQYF.

The genes are TRBV29-1 and TRBJ2-7; D is uncertain. The CDR3 runs 12 residues. With 5 bases removed from V and 0 bases from J, the gap between germline ends came to 8 bases. Germline V gives CDR1 SQVTM, CDR2 ANQGSEA. The CDR3 DNA reads as TGCAGCGTTCGAATTCCCTCCTACGAGCAGTACTTC. Translation gives CSVRIPSYEQYF.

This clone has a handful of counts. The CDR3 sequence: CASSLVTSEQYF. CDR3 sequence (DNA): TGTGCCAGCAGCTTAGTAACTTCCGAGCAGTACTTC. V and J are TRBV7-6 and TRBJ2-7; D is ambiguous. Germline V gene data show CDR1 as SGHVS and CDR2 as FNYEAQ. This CDR3 has 12 amino acids. V was shortened by 1 base and J by 6 bases, with 7 bases between the two germline ends.

This clone was seen a handful of times. The chain combines TRBV15 with TRBJ2-3; no definite D call. CDR1 is LNHNV and CDR2 is YYDKDF in the germline V gene (reference sequence). This CDR3 spans 16 amino acids. The ends were cut back, 0 bases at V and 0 bases at J, with 10 bases in the middle. Here the CDR3 reads CATSRDLDVSTDTQYF. Written as DNA, the CDR3 is TGTGCCACCAGCAGAGATCTGGACGTAAGCACAGATACGCAGTATTTT.

The DNA of the CDR3 is TGTGCCAGCAGTCCCCGACAGAGCTCTGAAAAACTGTTTTTT. It is translated as CASSPRQSSEKLFF. The chain carries TRBV6-5 and TRBJ1-4, with D maybe TRBD1 (5 bases). Per the germline V gene, CDR1 is MNHEY and CDR2 is SVGAGI. The CDR3 covers 14 residues. The V gene lost 5 bases and the J gene lost 7 bases, with 14 bases spanning the gap.

The gene calls are TRBV6-1 and TRBJ2-3, with 9 bases lining up with TRBD1. Germline V gene data show CDR1 as MNHNS and CDR2 as SASEGT. The CDR3 length is 15 residues. Trimming at V came to 5 bases and at J to 4 bases, leaving 7 bases not matched to a gene. For the CDR3, the DNA is TGTGCCAGCAGTACTACCGGGACAGGGTCAGATACGCAGTATTTT. Its protein is CASSTTGTGSDTQYF.

The genes are TRBV1 and TRBJ2-7; no DNA check was done on the table's D call, TRBD2. TRBV1 is reported as a pseudogene. There are 15 residues in the CDR3. The CDR3 DNA is TGCACCAGCAGCCAACGGGAGCGGGACTCCTACGAGCAGTACTTC. The encoded protein is CTSSQRERDSYEQYF.

The chain carries TRBV6-5 and TRBJ1-5; D possibly corresponds to TRBD1 (5 bases). The CDR3 sequence is 13 residues long. Germline CDR1 MNHEY, CDR2 SVGAGI. Trimming cost V 6 bases and J 4 bases, with 10 bases left between them. CDR3 in amino acids: CASSSTVNQPQHF. CDR3 DNA: TGTGCCAGCAGCTCGACAGTAAATCAGCCCCAGCATTTT.

This clone was recorded a few times. The V gene is TRBV6-1, the J gene TRBJ2-7; 7 bases are shared with TRBD2. The CDR3 sequence is 13 residues long. Germline CDR1 and CDR2: MNHNS and SASEGT. Trimming cost V 8 bases and J 0 bases; bases outside gene matches: 4. This CDR3 reads CASGREVSYEQYF. As DNA, the CDR3 is TGTGCCAGCGGCCGGGAGGTCTCCTACGAGCAGTACTTC.